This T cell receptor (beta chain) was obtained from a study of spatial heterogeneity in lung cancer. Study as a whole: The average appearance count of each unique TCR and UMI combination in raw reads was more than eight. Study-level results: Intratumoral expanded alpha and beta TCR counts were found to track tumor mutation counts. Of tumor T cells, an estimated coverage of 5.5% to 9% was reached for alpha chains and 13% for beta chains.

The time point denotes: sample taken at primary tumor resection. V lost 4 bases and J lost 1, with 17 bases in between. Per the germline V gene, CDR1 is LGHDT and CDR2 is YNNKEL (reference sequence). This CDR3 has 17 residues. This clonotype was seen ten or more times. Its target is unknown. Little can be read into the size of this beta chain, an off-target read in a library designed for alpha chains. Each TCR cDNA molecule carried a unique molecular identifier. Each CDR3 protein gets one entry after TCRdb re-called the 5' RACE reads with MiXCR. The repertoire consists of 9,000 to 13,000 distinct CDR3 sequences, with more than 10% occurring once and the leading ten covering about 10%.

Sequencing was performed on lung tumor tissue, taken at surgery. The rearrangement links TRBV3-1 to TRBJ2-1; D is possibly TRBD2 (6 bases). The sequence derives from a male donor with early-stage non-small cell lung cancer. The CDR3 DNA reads TGTGCCAGCAGCCCCATGAGGGCGGGGCTTTCCTACAATGAGCAGTTCTTC. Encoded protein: CASSPMRAGLSYNEQFF.